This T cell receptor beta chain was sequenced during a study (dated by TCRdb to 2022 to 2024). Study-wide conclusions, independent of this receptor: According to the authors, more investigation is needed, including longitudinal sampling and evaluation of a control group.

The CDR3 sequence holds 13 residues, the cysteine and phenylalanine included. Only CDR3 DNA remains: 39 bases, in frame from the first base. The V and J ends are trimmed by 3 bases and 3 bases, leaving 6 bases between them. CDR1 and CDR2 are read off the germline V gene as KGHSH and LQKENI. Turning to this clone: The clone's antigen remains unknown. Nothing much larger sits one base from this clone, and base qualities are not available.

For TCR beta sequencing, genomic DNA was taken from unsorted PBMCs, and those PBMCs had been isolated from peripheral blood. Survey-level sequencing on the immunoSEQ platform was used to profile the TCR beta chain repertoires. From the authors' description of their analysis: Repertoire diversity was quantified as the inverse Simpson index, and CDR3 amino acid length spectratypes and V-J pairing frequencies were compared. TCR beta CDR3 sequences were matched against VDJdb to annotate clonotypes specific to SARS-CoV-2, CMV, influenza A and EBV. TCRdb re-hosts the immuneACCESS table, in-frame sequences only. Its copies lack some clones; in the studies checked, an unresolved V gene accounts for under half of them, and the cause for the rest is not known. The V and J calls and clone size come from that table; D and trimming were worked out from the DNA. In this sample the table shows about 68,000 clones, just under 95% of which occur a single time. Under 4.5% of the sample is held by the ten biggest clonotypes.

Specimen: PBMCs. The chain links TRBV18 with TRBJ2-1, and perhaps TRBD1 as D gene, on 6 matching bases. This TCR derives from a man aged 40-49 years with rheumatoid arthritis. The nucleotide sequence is TGTGCCAGCTCACCGGGACACTACAATGAGCAGTTCTTC. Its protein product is CASSPGHYNEQFF.